The clone carrying this T cell receptor beta chain occurred a few times. Its antigen is as yet unknown. This specimen comes from a study of T-cell memory formation after mild COVID-19. Study summary: The TCR clusters were mostly specific to one donor.

Overall study findings and caveats: Those CD4+ clones that contracted were mainly in CM and EM (CD8+ ones in EMRA). Balance between CD4 and CD8 was seen in clones contracting day 15 to 85, and a CD4+ lean was seen in later expanders.

Constant-segment primers were used for 5'RACE, and the resulting TCR alpha and TCR beta cDNA libraries carried sample barcodes and UMIs. TCRdb reprocessed the 5' RACE reads with MiXCR, giving one entry per CDR3 protein. The sample records 380,000 or so distinct CDR3 sequences, roughly an eighth being singletons. The receptor's source is a man in his late teens or twenties who had mild COVID-19 (a few samples of this study predate the infection). Cell type and time point are not known. The sample was PBMCs or a T cell subset sorted from them (not recorded which).

The CDR3 loop reads CASSRSGRETQYF. CDR3 bases: TGTGCCAGCAGCCGTAGCGGGCGAGAGACCCAGTACTTC. The chain recombines TRBV7-2 with TRBJ2-5; TRBD2 matches at 7 bases. Germline loops: CDR1 SGHTA, CDR2 FQGNSA. The CDR3 is 13 residues long. Trimming cost V 5 bases and J 4 bases; bases outside gene matches: 4. The full variable domain, its missing parts supplied by reference TRBV7-2 and TRBJ2-5, is GAGVSQSPSNKVTEKGKDVELRCDPISGHTALYWYRQSLGQGLEFLIYFQGNSAPDKSGLPSDRFSAERTGGSVSTLTIQRTQQEDSAVYLCASSRSGRETQYFGPGTRLLVL.